One and the same sample provided the 9 T cell receptor beta chains below, sequenced in a study of shared clonotypes between healthy human individuals. The protocol was immunoSEQ multiplex PCR, while the TCRdb copy is restricted to in-frame clones and leaves out a portion. The data contain about 380,000 clones, 90% to 97% of them singletons. The specimen sequenced was memory CD8+ T cells sorted from blood. Noted subset: CD45RO+ cells pooled with CCR7-negative TemRA cells. All receptors derive from a man aged 30 to 45 in good health.

The CDR3 bases are TGTGCCAGCAGCGTGGCGGAAGAGACCCAGTACTTC. Translated, it gives CASSVAEETQYF. This chain links TRBV9 with TRBJ2-5; no clear D. The CDR3 contains 12 residues. Germline V CDR1 and CDR2: SGDLS, YYNGEE. Trimming took 2 bases from V and 3 from J, leaving 5 bases between them.

V gene TRBV5-8 combines with J gene TRBJ2-1; D possibly uses TRBD1 or TRBD2 (5 bases each). Germline loops: CDR1 SGHTS, CDR2 YDEGEE. V was pared by 0 bases and J by 9 bases, with 13 bases between. This CDR3 has 14 amino acids. The CDR3 coding sequence is TGTGCCAGCAGCTTGGGAAGTCGGGGCTTTGAGCAGTTCTTC. Its protein is CASSLGSRGFEQFF.

In regard to this clone: This same CDR3 is encoded by further DNA sequences in the sample. V is TRBV28 and J is TRBJ1-4, with TRBD1 as a possible D gene (5 bases). The CDR3 has 14 amino acids. V lost 3 bases and J 8 bases, leaving 13 bases between the germline ends. The germline V gene encodes CDR1 MDHEN and CDR2 SYDVKM. DNA for the CDR3: TGTGCCAGCAGTTTGGCCGGGGGGAACGAAAAACTGTTTTTT. Translating gives CASSLAGGNEKLFF.

The rearrangement uses TRBV6-5 and TRBJ2-6; D remains ambiguous. The CDR3 loop spans 16 amino acids. The germline V gene has CDR1 MNHEY and CDR2 SVGAGI. V dropped 2 bases and J dropped 0 bases, with 8 bases sitting between them. The CDR3 sequence is CASSYAPSSGANVLTF. CDR3 bases: TGTGCCAGCAGTTACGCACCTAGCTCTGGGGCCAACGTCCTGACTTTC.

V and J are TRBV7-6 and TRBJ2-5; D gene uncertain. V shed 3 bases and J shed 7 bases, with 9 bases lying between them. Per germline, CDR1 SGHVS and CDR2 FNYEAQ. The length of the CDR3 is 12 residues. The CDR3, as DNA: TGTGCCAGCAGCTTCTGGGGTGCGACCCAGTACTTC. Its translation: CASSFWGATQYF.

The rearrangement uses TRBV5-1 and TRBJ2-5; 8 nucleotides match TRBD2. The trim removed 0 bases at V and 3 bases at J, leaving 7 bases unmatched. Germline-derived CDR1 and CDR2 are SGHRS and YFSETQ. This CDR3 has 16 amino acids. The CDR3 DNA sequence: TGCGCCAGCAGCTTGGTCGATTTAGCGGGAAAAGAGACCCAGTACTTC. It encodes CASSLVDLAGKETQYF.

The chain links TRBV5-1 to TRBJ2-2; D gene uncertain. The V and J ends lost 0 bases and 2 bases respectively, with 8 bases between them. Germline CDR1 and CDR2: SGHRS and YFSETQ. This CDR3 has 15 residues. Here the CDR3 DNA reads TGCGCCAGCAGCTTGGAGTCGTCCAACACCGGGGAGCTGTTTTTT. This sequence encodes CASSLESSNTGELFF.

J is TRBJ2-7 and V is TRBV7-6, with 9 bases aligning to TRBD2. CDR3 size: 15 residues. From germline, CDR1 is SGHVS and CDR2 FNYEAQ. V dropped 1 base and J dropped 2; count of bases not matched to a gene: 3. The CDR3 here is CASSLGTSEAYEQYF. The CDR3, as DNA: TGTGCCAGCAGCTTAGGGACTAGCGAAGCCTACGAGCAGTACTTC. Filled out from reference TRBV7-6 and TRBJ2-7, the complete variable domain reads GAGVSQSPRYKVTKRGQDVALRCDPISGHVSLYWYRQALGQGPEFLTYFNYEAQQDKSGLPNDRFSAERPEGSISTLTIQRTEQRDSAMYRCASSLGTSEAYEQYFGPGTRLTVT.

For the CDR3, the DNA is TGCGCCAGCAGCCAAGATCCGGGCAGCGGGCAGTTCTTC. As protein: CASSQDPGSGQFF. V and J are TRBV4-1 and TRBJ2-1, with a weak D call TRBD2 (5 bases). Germline V gene sequence: CDR1 MGHRA, CDR2 YSYEKL. The CDR3 spans 13 residues. Deletions cut 0 bases from V and 12 bases from J, with 12 bases between.